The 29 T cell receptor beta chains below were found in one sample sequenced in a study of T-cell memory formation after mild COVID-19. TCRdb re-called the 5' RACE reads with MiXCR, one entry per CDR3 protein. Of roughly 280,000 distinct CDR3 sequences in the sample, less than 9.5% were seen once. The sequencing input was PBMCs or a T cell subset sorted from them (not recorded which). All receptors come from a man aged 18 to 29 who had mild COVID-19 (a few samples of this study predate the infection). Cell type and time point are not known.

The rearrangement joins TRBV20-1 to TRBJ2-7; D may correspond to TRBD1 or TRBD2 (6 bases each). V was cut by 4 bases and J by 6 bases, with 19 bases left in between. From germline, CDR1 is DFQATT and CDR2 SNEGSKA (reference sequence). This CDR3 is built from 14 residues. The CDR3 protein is CSAKSGHGGLEQYF. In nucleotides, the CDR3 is TGCAGTGCTAAGTCGGGACACGGGGGTCTCGAGCAGTACTTC.

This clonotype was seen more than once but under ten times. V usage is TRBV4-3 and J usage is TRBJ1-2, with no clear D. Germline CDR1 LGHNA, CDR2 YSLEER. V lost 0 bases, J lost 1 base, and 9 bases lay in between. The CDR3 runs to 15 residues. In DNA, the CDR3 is TGCGCCAGCAGCCAAGAGTCAAACAATAACTATGGCTACACCTTC. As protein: CASSQESNNNYGYTF.

The CDR3 DNA is TGTGCCAGCATGGCTAGCGGGGAGGAGACCCAGTACTTC. This codes for CASMASGEETQYF. The V call is TRBV6-2 or TRBV6-3, the J call TRBJ2-5; 9 bases match TRBD2. Germline lookup yields CDR1 MNHEY and CDR2 SVGEGT. The junction had 5 bases not matched to a gene; V was cut back by 7 bases and J by 5 bases. The CDR3 extends over 13 amino acids.

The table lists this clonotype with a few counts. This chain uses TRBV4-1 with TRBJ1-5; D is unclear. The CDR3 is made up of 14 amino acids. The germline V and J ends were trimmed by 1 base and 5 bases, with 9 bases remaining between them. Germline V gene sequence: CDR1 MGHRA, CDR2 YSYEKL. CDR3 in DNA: TGCGCCAGCAGCCAAGCTTCTATATATCAGCCCCAGCATTTT. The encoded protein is CASSQASIYQPQHF.

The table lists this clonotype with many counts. The CDR3 sequence is CASRTGGATETQYF. The DNA for the CDR3 is TGTGCCAGCAGGACAGGGGGCGCGACGGAGACCCAGTACTTC. The chain links TRBV7-9 to TRBJ2-5, with 10 positions matching TRBD1. The CDR3 extends over 14 amino acids. Germline loops: CDR1 SEHNR, CDR2 FQNEAQ (reference sequence). Trimming at V came to 6 bases and at J to 5 bases, leaving 6 bases not matched to a gene. Full variable domain (remainder filled in from reference TRBV7-9 and TRBJ2-5): DTGVSQNPRHKITKRGQNVTFRCDPISEHNRLYWYRQTLGQGPEFLTYFQNEAQLEKSRLLSDRFSAERPKGSFSTLEIQRTEQGDSAMYLCASRTGGATETQYFGPGTRLLVL.

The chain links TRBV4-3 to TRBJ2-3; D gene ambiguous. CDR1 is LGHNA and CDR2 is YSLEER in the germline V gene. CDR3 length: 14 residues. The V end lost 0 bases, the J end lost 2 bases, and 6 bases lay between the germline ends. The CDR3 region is CASSQDDDTDTQYF. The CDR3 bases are TGCGCCAGCAGCCAAGATGATGACACAGATACGCAGTATTTT.

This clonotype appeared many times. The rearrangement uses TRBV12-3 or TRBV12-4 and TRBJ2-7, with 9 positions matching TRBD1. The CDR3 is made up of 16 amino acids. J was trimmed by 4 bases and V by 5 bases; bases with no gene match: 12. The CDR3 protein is CASSLGQGLGGYEQYF. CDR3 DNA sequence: TGTGCCAGCAGTCTCGGACAGGGGTTAGGTGGGTACGAGCAGTACTTC.

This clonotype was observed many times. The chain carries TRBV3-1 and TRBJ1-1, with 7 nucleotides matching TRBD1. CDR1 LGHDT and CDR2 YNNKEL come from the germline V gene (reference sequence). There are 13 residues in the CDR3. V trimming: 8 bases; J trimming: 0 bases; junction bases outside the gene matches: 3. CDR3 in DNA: TGTGCCAGCCAACAGGGGATGAACACTGAAGCTTTCTTT. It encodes CASQQGMNTEAFF. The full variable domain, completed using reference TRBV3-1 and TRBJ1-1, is DTAVSQTPKYLVTQMGNDKSIKCEQNLGHDTMYWYKQDSKKFLKIMFSYNNKELIINETVPNRFSPKSPDKAHLNLHINSLELGDSAVYFCASQQGMNTEAFFGQGTRLTVV.

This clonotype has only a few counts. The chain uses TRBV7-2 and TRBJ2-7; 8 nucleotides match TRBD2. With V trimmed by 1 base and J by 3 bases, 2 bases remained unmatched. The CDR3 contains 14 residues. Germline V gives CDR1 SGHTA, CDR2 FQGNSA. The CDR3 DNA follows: TGTGCCAGCAGCTTAGTTGCGGGGGGCTACGAGCAGTACTTC. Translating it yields CASSLVAGGYEQYF.

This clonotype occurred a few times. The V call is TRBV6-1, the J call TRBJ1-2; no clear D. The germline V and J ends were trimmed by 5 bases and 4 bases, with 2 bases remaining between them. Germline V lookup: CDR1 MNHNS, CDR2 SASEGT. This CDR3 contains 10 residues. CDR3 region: CASSSYGYTF. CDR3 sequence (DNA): TGTGCCAGCAGTTCCTATGGCTACACCTTC.

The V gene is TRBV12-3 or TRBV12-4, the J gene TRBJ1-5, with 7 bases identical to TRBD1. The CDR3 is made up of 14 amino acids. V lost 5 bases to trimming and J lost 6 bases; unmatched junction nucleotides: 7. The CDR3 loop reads CASSLGQDIQPQHF. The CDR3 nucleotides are TGTGCCAGCAGTCTCGGACAGGATATTCAGCCCCAGCATTTT.

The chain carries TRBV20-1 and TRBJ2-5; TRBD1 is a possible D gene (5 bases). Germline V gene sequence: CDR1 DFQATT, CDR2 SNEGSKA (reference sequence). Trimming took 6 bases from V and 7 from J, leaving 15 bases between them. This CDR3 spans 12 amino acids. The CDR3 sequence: CSAEDTPLTQYF. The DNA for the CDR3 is TGCAGTGCCGAGGACACTCCGCTGACCCAGTACTTC.

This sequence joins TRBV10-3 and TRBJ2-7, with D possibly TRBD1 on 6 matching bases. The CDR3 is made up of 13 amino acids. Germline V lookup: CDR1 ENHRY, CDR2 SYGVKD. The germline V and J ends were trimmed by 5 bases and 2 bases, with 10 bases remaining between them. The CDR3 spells CAISSGQTYEQYF. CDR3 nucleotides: TGTGCCATCAGTTCCGGACAGACCTACGAGCAGTACTTC.

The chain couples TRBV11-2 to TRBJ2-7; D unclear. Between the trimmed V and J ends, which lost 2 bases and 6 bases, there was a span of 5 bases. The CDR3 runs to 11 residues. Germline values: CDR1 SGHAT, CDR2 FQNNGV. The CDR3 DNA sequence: TGTGCCAGCAGCTTATCTGTCGAGCAGTACGTC. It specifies CASSLSVEQYV.

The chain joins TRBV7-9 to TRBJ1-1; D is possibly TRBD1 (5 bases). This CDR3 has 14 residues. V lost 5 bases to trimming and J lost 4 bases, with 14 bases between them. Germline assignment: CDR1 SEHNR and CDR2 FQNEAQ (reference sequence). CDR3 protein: CASSPRGGSTEAFF. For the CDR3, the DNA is TGTGCCAGCAGCCCTCGCGGGGGAAGCACTGAAGCTTTCTTT.

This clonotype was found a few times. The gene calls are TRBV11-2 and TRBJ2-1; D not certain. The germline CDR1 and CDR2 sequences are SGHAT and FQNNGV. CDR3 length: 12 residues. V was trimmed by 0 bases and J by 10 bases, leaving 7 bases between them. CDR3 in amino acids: CASSLDRSEQFF. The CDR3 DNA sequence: TGTGCCAGCAGCTTAGATCGCTCAGAGCAGTTCTTC.

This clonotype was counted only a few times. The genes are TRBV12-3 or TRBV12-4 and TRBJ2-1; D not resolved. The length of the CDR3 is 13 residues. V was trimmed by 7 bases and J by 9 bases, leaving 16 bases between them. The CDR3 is CASTQWGRGEQFF. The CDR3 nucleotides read TGTGCCAGCACCCAGTGGGGTCGCGGTGAGCAGTTCTTC.

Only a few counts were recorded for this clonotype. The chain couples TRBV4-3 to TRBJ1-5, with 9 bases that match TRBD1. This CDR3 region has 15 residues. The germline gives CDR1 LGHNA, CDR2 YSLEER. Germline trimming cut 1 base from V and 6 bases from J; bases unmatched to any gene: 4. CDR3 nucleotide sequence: TGCGCCAGCAGCCAAGTTACAGGGGGCGGTCAGCCCCAGCATTTT. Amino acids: CASSQVTGGGQPQHF.

The CDR3 DNA is TGCGCCAGCAGCTTGTCTCGGAGAGAGACCCAGTACTTC. This translates into CASSLSRRETQYF. V and J are TRBV5-1 and TRBJ2-5; D is unresolved. This CDR3 has 13 residues. V was clipped by 1 base and J by 4 bases, with 8 bases between them. Germline V gene data show CDR1 as SGHRS and CDR2 as YFSETQ.

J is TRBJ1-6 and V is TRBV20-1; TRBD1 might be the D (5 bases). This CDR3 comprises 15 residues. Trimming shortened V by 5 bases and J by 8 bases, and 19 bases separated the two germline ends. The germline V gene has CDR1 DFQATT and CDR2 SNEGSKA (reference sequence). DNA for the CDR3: TGCAGTGCTCCTCCCGTTTCAGGGCGAGATTCACCCCTCCACTTT. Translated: CSAPPVSGRDSPLHF.

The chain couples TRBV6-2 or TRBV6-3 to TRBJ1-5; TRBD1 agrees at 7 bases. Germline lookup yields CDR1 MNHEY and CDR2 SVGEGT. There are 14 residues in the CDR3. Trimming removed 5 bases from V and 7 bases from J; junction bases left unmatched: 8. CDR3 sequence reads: CASSTNRGRQPQHF. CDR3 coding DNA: TGTGCCAGCAGTACGAACAGGGGACGCCAGCCCCAGCATTTT.

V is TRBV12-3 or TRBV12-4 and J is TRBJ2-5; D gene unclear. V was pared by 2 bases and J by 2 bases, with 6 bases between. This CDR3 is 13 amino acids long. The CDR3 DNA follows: TGTGCCAGCAGTTTATACGTACAAGAGACCCAGTACTTC. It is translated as CASSLYVQETQYF.

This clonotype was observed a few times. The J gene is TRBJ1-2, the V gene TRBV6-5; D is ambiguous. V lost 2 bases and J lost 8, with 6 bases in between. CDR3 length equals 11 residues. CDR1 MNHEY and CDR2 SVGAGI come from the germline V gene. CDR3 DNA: TGTGCCAGCAGTTACCCCGGCGGCTACACCTTC. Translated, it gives CASSYPGGYTF.

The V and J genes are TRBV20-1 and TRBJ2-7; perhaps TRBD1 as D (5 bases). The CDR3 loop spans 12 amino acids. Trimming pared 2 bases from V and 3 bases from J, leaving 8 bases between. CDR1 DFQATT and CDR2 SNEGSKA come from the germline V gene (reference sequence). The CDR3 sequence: CSARTGFYEQYF. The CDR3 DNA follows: TGCAGTGCTAGAACAGGCTTCTACGAGCAGTACTTC.

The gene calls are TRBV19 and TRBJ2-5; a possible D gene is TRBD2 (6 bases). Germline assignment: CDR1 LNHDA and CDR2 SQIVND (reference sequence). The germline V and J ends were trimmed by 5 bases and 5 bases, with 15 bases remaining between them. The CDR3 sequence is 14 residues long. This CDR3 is CASSVEGLWETQYF. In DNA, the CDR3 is TGTGCCAGTAGTGTGGAGGGGTTGTGGGAGACCCAGTACTTC.

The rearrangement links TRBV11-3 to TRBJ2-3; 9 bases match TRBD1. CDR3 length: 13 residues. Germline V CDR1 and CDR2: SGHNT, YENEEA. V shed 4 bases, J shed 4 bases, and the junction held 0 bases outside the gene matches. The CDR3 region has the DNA TGTGCCAGCAGCTACAGGGGGCCAGATACGCAGTATTTT. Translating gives CASSYRGPDTQYF.

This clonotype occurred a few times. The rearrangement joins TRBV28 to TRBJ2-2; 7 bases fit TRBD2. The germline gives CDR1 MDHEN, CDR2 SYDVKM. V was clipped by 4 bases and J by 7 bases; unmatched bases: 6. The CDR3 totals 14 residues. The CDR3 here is CASSSPTGGGELFF. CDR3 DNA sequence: TGTGCCAGCAGTTCACCTACGGGGGGCGGGGAGCTGTTTTTT.

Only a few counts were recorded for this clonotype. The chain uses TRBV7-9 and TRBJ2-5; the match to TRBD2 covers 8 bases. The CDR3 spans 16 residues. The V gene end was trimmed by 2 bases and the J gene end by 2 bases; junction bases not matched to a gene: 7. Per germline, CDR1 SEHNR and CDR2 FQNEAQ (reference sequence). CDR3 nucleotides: TGTGCCAGCAGCTTATCCCGTCTAGCGGGTCAAGAGACCCAGTACTTC. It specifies CASSLSRLAGQETQYF.

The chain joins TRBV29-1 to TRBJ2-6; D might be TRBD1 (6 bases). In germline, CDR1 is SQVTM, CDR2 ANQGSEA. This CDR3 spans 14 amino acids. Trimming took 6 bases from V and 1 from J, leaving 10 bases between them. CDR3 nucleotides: TGCAGCGTCCCCCAGGGGTCTGGGGCCAACGTCCTGACTTTC. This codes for CSVPQGSGANVLTF.